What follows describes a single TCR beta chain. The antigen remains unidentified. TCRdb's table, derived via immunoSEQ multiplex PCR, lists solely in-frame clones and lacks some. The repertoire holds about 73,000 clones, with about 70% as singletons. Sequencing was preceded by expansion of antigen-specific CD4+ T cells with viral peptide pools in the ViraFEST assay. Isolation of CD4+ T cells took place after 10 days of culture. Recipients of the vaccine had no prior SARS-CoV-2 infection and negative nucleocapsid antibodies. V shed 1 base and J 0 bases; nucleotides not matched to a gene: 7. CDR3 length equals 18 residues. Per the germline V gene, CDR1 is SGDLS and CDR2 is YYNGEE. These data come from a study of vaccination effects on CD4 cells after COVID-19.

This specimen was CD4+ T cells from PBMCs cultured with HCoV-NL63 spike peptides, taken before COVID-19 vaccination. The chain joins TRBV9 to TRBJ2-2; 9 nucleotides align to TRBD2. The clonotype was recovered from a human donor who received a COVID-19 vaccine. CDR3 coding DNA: TGTGCCAGCAGCGTAACCACTAGCGGGCTAACGAACACCGGGGAGCTGTTTTTT. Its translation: CASSVTTSGLTNTGELFF.